This TCR beta chain was captured in a study of blood T cell repertoires in COVID-19. Study-wide background: PBMCs, B-cell-depleted T cells, or T cells provided the cDNA or gDNA that made up the material.

In the authors' workflow: Amplifying reference gene primers gave estimates of nucleated cell counts. Sequenced by immunoSEQ multiplex PCR; TCRdb stores in-frame clones only, minus some. Clonal size and the V and J genes are those of that table, whereas D and trimming came from the DNA. This table has 140,000 or so clones, approximately 86% appearing once. This CDR3 comprises 14 residues. J was trimmed by 3 bases and V by 6 bases; bases with no gene match: 5. Germline V gene data show CDR1 as SGHNT and CDR2 as YENEEA. This receptor was taken from a woman in her fifties or sixties with acute or convalescent COVID-19. The chain combines TRBV11-3 with TRBJ2-7; 10 bases agree with TRBD1. The sequenced material came from peripheral blood. The CDR3: CASSFGQGGYEQYF. The CDR3 nucleotides read TGTGCCAGCAGTTTCGGACAGGGGGGCTACGAGCAGTACTTC.